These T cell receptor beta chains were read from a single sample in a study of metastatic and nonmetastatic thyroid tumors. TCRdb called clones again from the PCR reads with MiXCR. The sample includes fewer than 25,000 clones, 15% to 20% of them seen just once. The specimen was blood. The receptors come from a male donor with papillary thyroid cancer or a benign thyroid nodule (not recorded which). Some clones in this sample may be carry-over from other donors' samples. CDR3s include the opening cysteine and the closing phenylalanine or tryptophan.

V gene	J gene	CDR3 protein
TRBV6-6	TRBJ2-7	CASSYATSGLNEQYF
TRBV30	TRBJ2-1	CAWSLTSGFFNEQFF
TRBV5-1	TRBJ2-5	CASSFLEGETQYF
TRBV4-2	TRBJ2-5	CASSKDRDFQETQYF
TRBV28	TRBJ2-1	CASSLPLSTRTHNEQFF
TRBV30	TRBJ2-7	CAWSVSGTAYEQYF
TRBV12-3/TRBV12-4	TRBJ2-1	CASSQDRAVYNEQFF
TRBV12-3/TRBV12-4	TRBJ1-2	CASSPMSGTGYTF
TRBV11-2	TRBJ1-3	CASILDLAMGNTIYF
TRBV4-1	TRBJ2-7	CASSRSSYEQYF
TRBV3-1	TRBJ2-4	CASRQSDGGLAKNIQYF